This T cell receptor (beta chain) comes out of a study of OX40 agonist ivuxolimab in advanced cancers. Study in general: Cancers in dose escalation were hepatocellular, melanoma, renal cell and head and neck.

Excluded were patients having autoimmune disease history or systemic immunosuppression. At baseline, cycle 4 day 1, and cycle 7 day 1, blood was sampled. Points on this clone: What it recognizes is unknown.

Study-wide results and caveats: Dose levels from 0.1 to 3.0 mg/kg saw CD4+ and CD8+ blood T cells expand clonally by week 6.

TCRdb's table, derived via immunoSEQ multiplex PCR, lists solely in-frame clones and lacks some. The sample consists of tens of thousands of clones, approximately 80% of them appearing once. CDR1 is SGHTA and CDR2 is FQGNSA in the germline V gene. V was clipped by 5 bases and J by 2 bases; unmatched bases: 5. This CDR3 is 14 amino acids long. This clonotype originated in an adult with an advanced solid tumor such as melanoma, head and neck, liver or kidney cancer. This chain connects TRBV7-2 to TRBJ1-1; 7 positions agree with TRBD1. The sample in question was CD4+ or CD8+ T cells sorted from blood, obtained in a trial of the OX40 agonist ivuxolimab. The CDR3 loop reads CASSVGQPNTEAFF. For the CDR3, the DNA is TGTGCCAGCAGCGTGGGACAGCCTAACACTGAAGCTTTCTTT.